This T cell receptor (beta chain) came from a study of chemoradiotherapy in HPV16-positive cancers. For this clone: The antigen is undetermined.

Sequenced by immunoSEQ multiplex PCR; TCRdb stores in-frame clones only, minus some. Of around 68,000 clones in the sample, roughly 86% were seen once. Germline values: CDR1 SEHNR, CDR2 FQNEAQ (reference sequence). This CDR3 is built from 14 residues. The V end lost 1 base, the J end lost 7 bases, and 10 bases lay between the germline ends. Points from the study as a whole: Better recurrence-free survival went with HPV-responsive T-cell expansion in HPV16-positive patients.

The clonotype originates from a human donor with HPV-associated anogenital cancer. The gene calls are TRBV7-9 and TRBJ2-2, with D possibly called TRBD1 or TRBD2 (5 bases each). The input for sequencing was blood, taken from a patient who underwent chemoradiotherapy. DNA for the CDR3: TGTGCCAGCAGCTTAGGGGGGACCTTCGGGGAGCTGTTTTTT. Its translation is CASSLGGTFGELFF.